The 16 T cell receptor beta chains below all came from one sample that was sequenced in a study of cytomegalovirus exposure and HLA in healthy donors. The PCR employed 60 Vbeta primers together with 13 Jbeta primers. Clones were read by immunoSEQ multiplex PCR, and TCRdb kept only the in-frame ones, dropping some. The data hold around 140,000 clones, with approximately 82% observed a single time. The sequencing input was PBMCs. Every receptor here comes from a man in his late teens or twenties in good health and CMV-seropositive.

This chain connects TRBV30 to TRBJ2-7; TRBD2 matches 12 bases. This CDR3 is built from 19 residues. The germline CDR1 and CDR2 sequences are GTSNPN and SVGIG (reference sequence). J gave up 4 bases and V 3 bases, and 19 bases lay outside the gene matches. The CDR3 spells CAWRGIRSTSGSKVYEQYF. The CDR3 DNA sequence: TGTGCCTGGAGAGGTATACGTTCGACTAGCGGGAGTAAGGTATACGAGCAGTACTTC.

The chain employs TRBV5-4 and TRBJ2-3; D might be TRBD2 (6 bases). This CDR3 has 15 amino acids. Deletions cut 0 bases from V and 2 bases from J, with 10 bases between. The germline V gene encodes CDR1 SGHNT and CDR2 YYREEE (reference sequence). Here the CDR3 DNA reads TGTGCCAGCAGCTTGGGGGGGGACTCCACAGATACGCAGTATTTT. Encoded protein: CASSLGGDSTDTQYF.

The CDR3 coding sequence is TGTGCCAGCAGTTACTCCGTCACAGGGGAGGTGCACGAGCAGTACTTC. This gives the protein CASSYSVTGEVHEQYF. The chain employs TRBV6-5 and TRBJ2-7, with D possibly being TRBD1 (7 bases). The CDR3 is made up of 16 amino acids. Germline V gives CDR1 MNHEY, CDR2 SVGAGI. The V gene lost 0 bases and the J gene lost 5 bases, with 17 bases spanning the gap.

This chain links TRBV6-1 with TRBJ1-2; the match to TRBD1 covers 7 bases. Germline values: CDR1 MNHNS, CDR2 SASEGT. The junction had 6 bases not matched to a gene; V was cut back by 1 base and J by 4 bases. This CDR3 contains 15 residues. As DNA, the CDR3 is TGTGCCAGCAGTGAAGGTCTGGCAGGGGGCTATGGCTACACCTTC. Amino acids: CASSEGLAGGYGYTF.

The chain couples TRBV4-2 to TRBJ2-3, with 9 nucleotides matching TRBD2. This CDR3 contains 17 residues. The germline gives CDR1 LGHNA, CDR2 YNFKEQ. V was pared by 1 base and J by 5 bases, with 10 bases of the junction left unmatched. CDR3 in amino acids: CASSQGGLAGTGDTQYF. The CDR3 nucleotides are TGTGCCAGCAGCCAAGGAGGGCTAGCGGGAACGGGAGATACGCAGTATTTT.

V is TRBV27 and J is TRBJ2-2; 9 bases align to TRBD1. There are 13 residues in the CDR3. In germline, CDR1 is MNHEY, CDR2 SMNVEV (reference sequence). V lost 7 bases, J lost 7 bases, and 4 bases stayed unmatched. This CDR3 is CASKDRGVGELFF. For the CDR3, the DNA is TGTGCCAGCAAGGACAGGGGAGTCGGGGAGCTGTTTTTT.

The CDR3 reads CASSLGGAGVEQYF. CDR3 nucleotides: TGTGCCAGCAGCCTGGGGGGAGCGGGAGTTGAGCAGTACTTC. This chain joins TRBV7-6 and TRBJ2-7, with 8 bases fitting TRBD2. Germline CDR1 SGHVS, CDR2 FNYEAQ. There are 14 residues in the CDR3. V gave up 5 bases and J gave up 7 bases; unmatched junction bases: 10.

The chain links TRBV15 to TRBJ2-7; the match to TRBD2 covers 10 bases. The germline V gene encodes CDR1 LNHNV and CDR2 YYDKDF (reference sequence). This CDR3 has 15 amino acids. With 2 bases clipped from V and 1 base from J, the junction kept 2 bases outside the gene matches. The CDR3 nucleotides read TGTGCCACCAGCAGAAGTAGCGGGAGGTCCTACGAGCAGTACTTC. Translated: CATSRSSGRSYEQYF.

The chain employs TRBV28 and TRBJ2-5, with TRBD2 identical over 7 bases. The CDR3 runs 16 residues. With V trimmed by 4 bases and J by 2 bases, 10 bases remained unmatched. Per germline, CDR1 MDHEN and CDR2 SYDVKM. CDR3 nucleotide sequence: TGTGCCAGCAGTTCAACCACCGGGACTACACAAGAGACCCAGTACTTC. Its protein is CASSSTTGTTQETQYF.

Points on this clone: Compared with germline, one end of the junction differs, possibly owing to a read error. The chain recombines TRBV7-9 with TRBJ1-2; no definite D call. Per the germline V gene, CDR1 is SEHNR and CDR2 is FQNEAQ (reference sequence). This CDR3 has 15 amino acids. This CDR3 is CSSSLGGSVKGGYTF. CDR3 in DNA: TGTTCCAGCAGCTTAGGAGGGAGTGTAAAGGGTGGCTACACCTTC.

The V call is TRBV7-9, the J call TRBJ2-1; D gene ambiguous. Germline V CDR1 and CDR2: SEHNR, FQNEAQ (reference sequence). The CDR3 covers 16 residues. The V gene lost 7 bases and the J gene lost 0 bases, with 16 bases spanning the gap. Written as DNA, the CDR3 is TGTGCCAGCACCTTTGGAATTCCTAGCTCCTACAATGAGCAGTTCTTC. This encodes CASTFGIPSSYNEQFF.

The chain joins TRBV7-2 to TRBJ2-7; possibly TRBD1 for D (5 bases). Germline V gene data show CDR1 as SGHTA and CDR2 as FQGNSA. This CDR3 has 13 residues. The ends were cut back, 0 bases at V and 5 bases at J, with 8 bases in the middle. CDR3 in DNA: TGTGCCAGCAGCTTAGCCAGGGAAGACGAGCAGTACTTC. Its translation is CASSLAREDEQYF.

This clone was observed a handful of times. The chain employs TRBV10-3 and TRBJ1-1, with 7 bases aligning to TRBD1. Looked up from germline, CDR1 is ENHRY and CDR2 is SYGVKD. This CDR3 has 14 amino acids. Losses at the gene ends were 7 bases for V and 1 base for J; bases not matched to a gene: 6. The CDR3 sequence is CAITGQVENTEAFF. The CDR3 DNA is TGTGCCATCACTGGACAGGTGGAGAACACTGAAGCTTTCTTT.

The chain links TRBV6-6 to TRBJ2-3; no definite D call. Per the germline V gene, CDR1 is MNHNY and CDR2 is SVGAGI (reference sequence). This CDR3 contains 13 residues. The V end lost 4 bases, the J end lost 3 bases, and 8 bases lay between the germline ends. CDR3 in DNA: TGTGCCAGCAGTTCCCGAGCGACAGATACGCAGTATTTT. Residues: CASSSRATDTQYF.

J is TRBJ2-1 and V is TRBV7-9; maybe TRBD2 (6 bases). V was clipped by 3 bases and J by 5 bases, with 14 bases between them. Germline V gives CDR1 SEHNR, CDR2 FQNEAQ (reference sequence). The CDR3 consists of 15 residues. The CDR3 coding sequence is TGTGCCAGCAGCTTGGACTACCGGAAAAACAATGAGCAGTTCTTC. This sequence encodes CASSLDYRKNNEQFF.

V gene TRBV6-6 combines with J gene TRBJ1-3; 7 bases agree with TRBD1. The V and J ends lost 6 bases and 3 bases, in that order; junction bases with no gene match: 8. CDR1 and CDR2 (germline): MNHNY, SVGAGI (reference sequence). The CDR3 spans 15 residues. The CDR3 here is CASRPPTGDGNTIYF. CDR3 DNA: TGTGCCAGCAGACCCCCCACAGGGGATGGAAACACCATATATTTT.